These 27 T cell receptor beta chains were all obtained from the same sample, sequenced in a study of T cell clonotyping in hematopoietic cell transplantation (dated by TCRdb to the early 2020s). The time point label here, explained by the study, means: 100 days after allo-HCT. Library preparation was by the immunoSEQ multiplex PCR assay. TCRdb took over this immuneACCESS table, retaining in-frame rearrangements with V and J assigned. Such tables are incomplete; in checked studies, under half of the missing clones stem from an unresolved V gene, and the remainder is unexplained. The sample has about 13,000 clones on record, about nine tenths of them singletons. The ten largest clonotypes hold 6% to 8% of the sample. The sample in question was PBMCs, obtained 100 days after allogeneic stem cell transplant. Source of these receptors: a female patient aged 50-59 years who had an allogeneic stem cell transplant from an unrelated donor, so the T cells may come from the graft donor. Some clones in this sample may be carry-over from other donors' samples.

The chain couples TRBV28 to TRBJ1-2; 11 bases are shared with TRBD1. V lost 7 bases and J lost 8; bases outside the gene matches: 9. The V gene's germline CDR1 is MDHEN and CDR2 SYDVKM. The CDR3 has 14 amino acids. The CDR3 region is CASTLTGTGGGYTF. CDR3 nucleotide sequence: TGTGCCAGCACCCTAACCGGGACAGGGGGAGGCTACACCTTC.

The chain carries TRBV19 and TRBJ2-7; 10 positions agree with TRBD2. This CDR3 contains 15 residues. Germline V gives CDR1 LNHDA, CDR2 SQIVND (reference sequence). V trimming: 1 base; J trimming: 3 bases; junction bases outside the gene matches: 3. The CDR3 is CASSIGSGRLYEQYF. CDR3 coding DNA: TGTGCCAGTAGTATAGGTAGCGGGAGGCTCTACGAGCAGTACTTC.

CDR3 amino acids: CASSQGGGSLNEKLFF. The CDR3 DNA follows: TGCGCCAGCAGCCAAGGCGGGGGATCCCTTAATGAAAAACTGTTTTTT. The V and J genes are TRBV4-1 and TRBJ1-4, with D possibly TRBD1 on 5 matching bases. The CDR3 totals 16 residues. Trimming shortened V by 1 base and J by 4 bases, and 13 bases separated the two germline ends. Germline lookup yields CDR1 MGHRA and CDR2 YSYEKL.

This sequence joins TRBV5-1 and TRBJ2-2, with D maybe TRBD1 (5 bases). V dropped 1 base and J dropped 1 base, with 11 bases sitting between them. CDR3 size: 16 residues. The germline CDR1 and CDR2 sequences are SGHRS and YFSETQ. CDR3 sequence (DNA): TGCGCCAGCAGCTTGAACAGGCCCTTGAACACCGGGGAGCTGTTTTTT. Its translation: CASSLNRPLNTGELFF.

This clone appeared a single time. In DNA form, the CDR3 reads TGTGCCAGCAGCTTAGGAGGTTATAGCAATCAGCCCCAGCATTTT. Translating gives CASSLGGYSNQPQHF. The chain has TRBV7-9 and TRBJ1-5; no firm D call. The germline gives CDR1 SEHNR, CDR2 FQNEAQ (reference sequence). This CDR3 spans 15 amino acids. V gave up 1 base and J gave up 0 bases, with 7 bases separating them. The whole variable domain, filled in from reference TRBV7-9 and TRBJ1-5, reads DTGVSQNPRHKITKRGQNVTFRCDPISEHNRLYWYRQTLGQGPEFLTYFQNEAQLEKSRLLSDRFSAERPKGSFSTLEIQRTEQGDSAMYLCASSLGGYSNQPQHFGDGTRLSIL.

The chain is built from TRBV6-6 and TRBJ1-3; perhaps TRBD1 as D (6 bases). This CDR3 is 13 amino acids long. Germline CDR1 and CDR2: MNHNY and SVGAGI (reference sequence). Deletions cut 5 bases from V and 2 bases from J, with 7 bases between. The CDR3 here is CASSHRAGNTIYF. The CDR3 region has the DNA TGTGCCAGCAGTCACAGGGCTGGAAACACCATATATTTT.

The chain carries TRBV7-9 and TRBJ2-6; 8 bases align to TRBD1. The CDR3 runs 18 residues. Germline values: CDR1 SEHNR, CDR2 FQNEAQ (reference sequence). J was trimmed by 0 bases and V by 6 bases; bases with no gene match: 10. The CDR3 DNA reads TGTGCCAGCAGGGTATGGTCGGGACAGGCCTCTGGGGCCAACGTCCTGACTTTC. It yields the protein CASRVWSGQASGANVLTF.

The chain has TRBV15 and TRBJ1-5, with D perhaps TRBD1 (6 bases). Germline V CDR1 and CDR2: LNHNV, YYDKDF (reference sequence). This CDR3 comprises 15 residues. V lost 7 bases and J 0 bases, leaving 13 bases between the germline ends. CDR3 loop: CATTGGTTSNQPQHF. In DNA form, the CDR3 reads TGTGCCACCACCGGGGGGACAACTAGCAATCAGCCCCAGCATTTT. The entire variable domain, with the rest obtained from reference TRBV15 and TRBJ1-5, is as follows: DAMVIQNPRYQVTQFGKPVTLSCSQTLNHNVMYWYQQKSSQAPKLLFHYYDKDFNNEADTPDNFQSRRPNTSFCFLDIRSPGLGDTAMYLCATTGGTTSNQPQHFGDGTRLSIL.

The chain combines TRBV29-1 with TRBJ2-3, with D maybe TRBD2 (7 bases). The V gene lost 3 bases and the J gene lost 8 bases, with 12 bases spanning the gap. Germline lookup yields CDR1 SQVTM and CDR2 ANQGSEA. This CDR3 is built from 12 residues. The CDR3 DNA reads TGCAGCGTTGAGGACGCGGGGGCTACGCAGTATTTT. This translates into CSVEDAGATQYF.

A single count supports this clone. The CDR3 here is CASSQGGTGALLGLGYTF. The CDR3, as DNA: TGCGCCAGCAGCCAAGGAGGGACAGGGGCGCTCCTGGGACTTGGCTACACCTTC. This chain connects TRBV4-3 to TRBJ1-2; 10 nucleotides agree with TRBD1. V trimming: 1 base; J trimming: 7 bases; junction bases outside the gene matches: 15. Germline CDR1 LGHNA, CDR2 YSLEER. The CDR3 is made up of 18 amino acids.

The rearrangement joins TRBV11-2 to TRBJ2-1; 8 nucleotides align to TRBD2. V was clipped by 6 bases and J by 0 bases; unmatched bases: 7. The germline gives CDR1 SGHAT, CDR2 FQNNGV. There are 16 residues in the CDR3. The CDR3 region is CASRGGSGSSYNEQFF. The CDR3 DNA follows: TGTGCCAGCAGAGGTGGAAGCGGGAGCTCCTACAATGAGCAGTTCTTC. The entire variable domain, with the rest obtained from reference TRBV11-2 and TRBJ2-1, is as follows: EAGVAQSPRYKIIEKRQSVAFWCNPISGHATLYWYQQILGQGPKLLIQFQNNGVVDDSQLPKDRFSAERLKGVDSTLKIQPAKLEDSAVYLCASRGGSGSSYNEQFFGPGTRLTVL.

The chain employs TRBV7-3 and TRBJ2-3; tentatively, D is TRBD2 (6 bases). Germline assignment: CDR1 SGHTA and CDR2 FQGTGA. CDR3 length equals 12 residues. Trimming left V 5 bases short and J 6 bases short, with 9 bases between. DNA of the CDR3: TGTGCCAGCAGCCCGAGCGGGGATACGCAGTATTTT. The encoded protein is CASSPSGDTQYF.

The chain joins TRBV19 to TRBJ1-1; D is undetermined. Trimming removed 1 base from V and 2 bases from J, with 8 bases in between. The CDR3 loop spans 14 amino acids. Looked up from germline, CDR1 is LNHDA and CDR2 is SQIVND (reference sequence). CDR3 residues: CASSIVNLNTEAFF. CDR3 nucleotide sequence: TGTGCCAGTAGTATAGTAAATCTAAACACTGAAGCTTTCTTT.

The rearrangement links TRBV6-4 to TRBJ1-2; D unresolved. Trimming left V 3 bases short and J 7 bases short, with 9 bases between. The CDR3 is 12 amino acids. Germline V gene sequence: CDR1 MRHNA, CDR2 SNTAGT. The DNA of the CDR3 is TGTGCCAGCAGTGATCGGGGAATTGGCTACACCTTC. This gives the protein CASSDRGIGYTF.

This chain links TRBV28 with TRBJ1-2, with a possible D match to TRBD1 (6 bases). V was trimmed by 2 bases and J by 5 bases, leaving 12 bases between them. Germline V CDR1 and CDR2: MDHEN, SYDVKM. This CDR3 is built from 14 residues. The CDR3 DNA reads as TGTGCCAGCAGTTTAAGGGGGGGACTATATGGCTACACCTTC. This codes for CASSLRGGLYGYTF.

The chain recombines TRBV13 with TRBJ2-5, with 9 nucleotides matching TRBD1. The CDR3 spans 16 residues. The germline V gene encodes CDR1 PRHDT and CDR2 FYEKMQ (reference sequence). V lost 1 base, J lost 5 bases, and 8 bases stayed unmatched. CDR3 in DNA: TGTGCCAGCAGCTTAGAATTGACAGGGGGTACGGAGACCCAGTACTTC. It specifies CASSLELTGGTETQYF.

The rearrangement uses TRBV29-1 and TRBJ1-2; D possibly corresponds to TRBD1 (5 bases). The CDR3 is 13 amino acids. The V and J ends lost 4 bases and 2 bases respectively, with 11 bases between them. Germline CDR1 reads SQVTM; CDR2 reads ANQGSEA. CDR3 in DNA: TGCAGCGTTGGAAGCAGGGCCAACTATGGCTACACCTTC. Translated: CSVGSRANYGYTF.

The CDR3 DNA sequence: TGCGCCAGCAGCTTACAGGGGACCACCGGGGAGCTGTTTTTT. Protein sequence: CASSLQGTTGELFF. The J gene is TRBJ2-2, the V gene TRBV4-1; 7 bases line up with TRBD1. Germline V gene lookup returns CDR1 MGHRA and CDR2 YSYEKL. The V segment lost 5 bases and the J segment 4 bases; nucleotides outside the gene matches: 4. This CDR3 spans 14 amino acids.

This clone was detected only a few times. This rearrangement joins TRBV6-5 to TRBJ2-7, with unresolved D. Germline CDR1 MNHEY, CDR2 SVGAGI. V was trimmed by 4 bases and J by 6 bases, leaving 16 bases between them. This CDR3 region has 14 residues. CDR3: CASSSRRGPGEQYV. The CDR3 DNA follows: TGTGCCAGCAGTTCCCGTCGTGGTCCGGGCGAGCAGTACGTC.

The chain links TRBV27 to TRBJ2-2, with D hard to call. Germline V lookup: CDR1 MNHEY, CDR2 SMNVEV (reference sequence). The CDR3 sequence is 14 residues long. V gave up 0 bases and J gave up 4 bases, with 6 bases separating them. CDR3 residues: CASSLSWGTGELFF. The CDR3 DNA sequence: TGTGCCAGCAGTTTATCTTGGGGCACCGGGGAGCTGTTTTTT.

The chain couples TRBV30 to TRBJ2-1; D perhaps matches TRBD2 (5 bases). Trimming took off 4 bases at V and 8 bases at J, with 18 bases between the two ends. Germline V gene data show CDR1 as GTSNPN and CDR2 as SVGIG (reference sequence). The CDR3 is 14 amino acids. The CDR3 loop is CAWKAESWVDEQFF. Here the CDR3 DNA reads TGTGCCTGGAAAGCGGAGAGCTGGGTCGATGAGCAGTTCTTC.

V is TRBV19 and J is TRBJ2-7; TRBD1 agrees at 9 bases. V was pared by 3 bases and J by 4 bases, with 4 bases of the junction left unmatched. The V gene's germline CDR1 is LNHDA and CDR2 SQIVND (reference sequence). The CDR3 spans 14 residues. CDR3: CASSMGTGFYEQYF. The CDR3 DNA follows: TGTGCCAGTAGTATGGGGACAGGGTTTTACGAGCAGTACTTC.

The chain is built from TRBV7-9 and TRBJ2-7, with D possibly being TRBD1 (6 bases). CDR1 and CDR2 (germline): SEHNR, FQNEAQ (reference sequence). The CDR3 runs 12 residues. V was cut by 4 bases and J by 6 bases, with 10 bases left in between. In nucleotides, the CDR3 is TGTGCCAGCAGCTCTTCAGGGGTCGAGCAGTACTTC. This translates into CASSSSGVEQYF.

This clone has a handful of counts. The sample holds other DNA sequences that translate to the same CDR3. V gene TRBV6-4 combines with J gene TRBJ2-7; 12 nucleotides agree with TRBD2. The J segment lost 3 bases and the V segment lost 4 bases, leaving 16 bases of the junction unmatched. From germline, CDR1 is MRHNA and CDR2 SNTAGT. The CDR3 runs 19 residues. The CDR3 DNA is TGTGCCAGCAGTGGACCGGGACTAGCGGGTATACGAACACTCTACGAGCAGTACTTC. Amino acid sequence: CASSGPGLAGIRTLYEQYF.

This clone appeared a single time. V gene TRBV29-1 combines with J gene TRBJ1-4; D may be TRBD1 (6 bases). Looked up from germline, CDR1 is SQVTM and CDR2 is ANQGSEA. The CDR3 has 15 residues. The germline V and J ends were trimmed by 5 bases and 7 bases, with 20 bases remaining between them. CDR3 protein: CSVRSSAGAREKLFF. The CDR3, as DNA: TGCAGCGTTCGGTCCAGTGCAGGGGCGCGTGAAAAACTGTTTTTT.

This chain links TRBV7-2 with TRBJ2-1; 9 bases map to TRBD2. Germline lookup yields CDR1 SGHTA and CDR2 FQGNSA. CDR3 size: 18 residues. V shed 0 bases and J 2 bases; nucleotides not matched to a gene: 8. CDR3 DNA: TGTGCCAGCAGCTTAGCGGGAATCGGCGGGAGGGCCTACAATGAGCAGTTCTTC. This codes for CASSLAGIGGRAYNEQFF.

This chain links TRBV7-8 with TRBJ2-1; maybe TRBD2 (6 bases). The CDR3 runs 13 residues. CDR1 is SGHVS, CDR2 FQNEAQ, per germline. V lost 1 base and J 15 bases, leaving 16 bases between the germline ends. This CDR3 is CASSLEGLPRGFF. In DNA form, the CDR3 reads TGTGCCAGCAGCTTAGAGGGCCTACCGCGGGGGTTCTTC.